A selection of T cell receptor beta chains follows, all from one sample in a study of early T cells in non-severe SARS-CoV-2 infection. TCRdb re-derived calls from the 5' RACE reads in MiXCR, one entry per CDR3 protein. Found here are roughly 40,000 distinct CDR3 sequences, 6.3% of them singletons; the top ten hold about 5.5%. The sample was whole blood. These receptors were collected from an adult who was a healthcare worker with PCR-confirmed SARS-CoV-2 infection or an uninfected control (not recorded which). Both conserved end residues are part of each CDR3. The D gene is left open where the match is weak. Clone size is shown for a subset of rows, as once, few, many or a class of expanded clone.

D gene,clone size,J gene,V gene,CDR3 protein,CDR3 DNA
TRBD1,many,TRBJ1-1,TRBV11-2,CASSSLTGRTEAFF,TGTGCCAGCAGCTCCTTGACAGGGAGGACTGAAGCTTTCTTT
TRBD2,many,TRBJ2-6,TRBV19,CASSIGGTGANVLTF,TGTGCCAGTAGTATCGGGGGGACCGGGGCCAACGTCCTGACTTTC
NA,many,TRBJ1-5,TRBV6-1,CASSVRGSNQPQHF,TGTGCCAGCAGTGTTAGGGGAAGCAATCAGCCCCAGCATTTT
TRBD2,few,TRBJ2-7,TRBV6-1,CATRPSGSNEQYF,TGTGCCACCCGACCAAGCGGGAGTAACGAGCAGTACTTC
TRBD2,many,TRBJ2-5,TRBV7-9,CASSLLGLGQETQYF,TGTGCCAGCAGCTTACTAGGACTAGGACAAGAGACCCAGTACTTC
NA,NA,TRBJ2-1,TRBV7-6,CASSPSQLEGYNEQFF,TGTGCCAGCAGCCCTTCCCAACTAGAAGGGTACAATGAGCAGTTCTTC
NA,many,TRBJ1-1,TRBV7-6,CASSLVEVGGYTEAFF,TGTGCCAGCAGCTTAGTAGAGGTGGGCGGTTACACTGAAGCTTTCTTT
NA,many,TRBJ2-7,TRBV5-5,CASSLAAYDEQYF,TGTGCCAGCAGCTTGGCGGCCTACGACGAGCAGTACTTC
NA,NA,TRBJ2-6,TRBV6-1,CASLKEKGANVLTF,TGTGCCAGCCTTAAGGAGAAAGGGGCCAACGTCCTGACTTTC
NA,medium-sized,TRBJ2-7,TRBV4-1,CASSQTVSASYEQYF,TGCGCCAGCAGCCAGACAGTTAGCGCGTCTTACGAGCAGTACTTC
TRBD2,many,TRBJ2-7,TRBV7-9,CASSPLAGVGTYEQYF,TGTGCCAGCAGCCCACTAGCGGGAGTGGGGACCTACGAGCAGTACTTC
TRBD2,many,TRBJ2-1,TRBV5-6,CASSSPVGLAHNEQFF,TGTGCCAGCAGCTCACCGGTGGGACTAGCCCACAATGAGCAGTTCTTC
TRBD1,NA,TRBJ2-7,TRBV20-1,CSTPGQGYEQYF,TGCAGTACCCCGGGACAGGGATACGAGCAGTACTTC
NA,many,TRBJ2-1,TRBV6-5,CASSAPGSGEQFF,TGTGCCAGCAGTGCCCCAGGGTCCGGTGAGCAGTTCTTC
TRBD2,NA,TRBJ2-5,TRBV10-2,CASSGFVVAGMETQYF,TGCGCCAGCAGTGGGTTTGTGGTAGCGGGTATGGAGACCCAGTACTTC
TRBD1,many,TRBJ2-1,TRBV9,CASSATPGGVRNEQFF,TGTGCCAGCAGCGCAACTCCAGGGGGCGTAAGGAATGAGCAGTTCTTC
NA,few,TRBJ2-7,TRBV7-9,CASSSTSNLSYEQYF,TGTGCCAGCAGCTCAACGTCAAATCTCTCCTACGAGCAGTACTTC
NA,many,TRBJ1-2,TRBV3-1,CASSPGRVFGGYTF,TGTGCCAGCAGCCCTGGGCGAGTTTTTGGCGGCTACACCTTC
NA,NA,TRBJ2-5,TRBV27,CASGYRLETQYF,TGTGCCAGCGGTTACAGGTTGGAGACCCAGTACTTC
NA,NA,TRBJ1-1,TRBV28,CASSLTHQLSPAFF,TGTGCCAGCAGTTTGACCCATCAGCTTTCTCCAGCTTTCTTT
TRBD1,few,TRBJ2-5,TRBV5-1,CASSDQGQGVETQYF,TGCGCCAGCAGCGATCAGGGACAGGGGGTGGAGACCCAGTACTTC
NA,many,TRBJ2-1,TRBV11-2,CASSLMREQFF,TGTGCCAGCAGCTTAATGCGGGAGCAGTTCTTC
TRBD1,many,TRBJ2-1,TRBV28,CASKLGTGVLF,TGTGCCAGTAAGTTGGGGACAGGCGTTCTCTTC
NA,few,TRBJ2-7,TRBV18,CASSPPRTTYEQYF,TGTGCCAGCTCACCACCGAGGACGACCTACGAGCAGTACTTC
TRBD2,NA,TRBJ2-7,TRBV11-2,CASSLDRGTSQYEQYF,TGTGCCAGCAGCTTAGATCGCGGGACTAGCCAATACGAGCAGTACTTC
NA,few,TRBJ2-2,TRBV20-1,CSARMGASGELFF,TGCAGTGCTAGGATGGGGGCGTCCGGGGAGCTGTTTTTT
NA,NA,TRBJ1-1,TRBV28,CASSLGTEAFF,TGTGCCAGCAGTTTGGGGACTGAAGCTTTCTTT
NA,many,TRBJ2-5,TRBV28,CASSDGGRGSETQYF,TGTGCCAGCAGTGACGGGGGCAGGGGATCAGAGACCCAGTACTTC
NA,NA,TRBJ1-2,TRBV4-3,CASSQEAGSDYGYTF,TGCGCCAGCAGCCAAGAGGCCGGGAGCGACTATGGCTACACCTTC
TRBD1,many,TRBJ2-1,TRBV12-3/TRBV12-4,CASSYRDRVFVEQFF,TGTGCCAGCAGTTACCGGGACAGGGTCTTCGTTGAGCAGTTCTTC
TRBD1,many,TRBJ2-7,TRBV6-2/TRBV6-3,CASSYQKDRGNWEQYF,TGTGCCAGCAGTTACCAAAAGGACAGGGGTAACTGGGAGCAGTACTTC
TRBD1,few,TRBJ1-2,TRBV27,CASSSPAGTATFFF,TGTGCCAGCAGTTCCCCCGCCGGGACAGCTACCTTTTTCTTC
NA,few,TRBJ2-3,TRBV11-2,CASSLYSAFFTDTQYF,TGTGCCAGCAGCTTATACAGCGCGTTCTTCACAGATACGCAGTATTTT
NA,few,TRBJ2-7,TRBV7-8,CASSLAPPEQYF,TGTGCCAGCAGCTTAGCCCCCCCGGAACAGTACTTC
NA,many,TRBJ2-5,TRBV11-2,CASSPESLGQYF,TGTGCCAGCAGCCCCGAATCTCTCGGGCAGTACTTC
TRBD2,NA,TRBJ2-4,TRBV3-1,CASSQVGLAGGTIQYF,TGTGCCAGCAGCCAAGTAGGGCTAGCGGGAGGAACCATTCAGTACTTC